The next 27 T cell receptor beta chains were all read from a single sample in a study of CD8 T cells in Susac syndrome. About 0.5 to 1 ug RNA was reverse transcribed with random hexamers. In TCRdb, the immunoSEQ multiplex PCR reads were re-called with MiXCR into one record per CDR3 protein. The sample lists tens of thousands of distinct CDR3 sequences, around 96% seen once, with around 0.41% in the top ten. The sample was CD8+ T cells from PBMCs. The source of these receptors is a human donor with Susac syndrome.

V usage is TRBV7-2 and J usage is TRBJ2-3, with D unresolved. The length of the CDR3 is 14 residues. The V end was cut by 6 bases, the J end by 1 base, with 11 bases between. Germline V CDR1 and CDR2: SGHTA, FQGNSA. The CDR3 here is CASRREVGTDTQYF. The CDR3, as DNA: TGTGCCAGCAGACGAGAGGTCGGCACAGATACGCAGTATTTT.

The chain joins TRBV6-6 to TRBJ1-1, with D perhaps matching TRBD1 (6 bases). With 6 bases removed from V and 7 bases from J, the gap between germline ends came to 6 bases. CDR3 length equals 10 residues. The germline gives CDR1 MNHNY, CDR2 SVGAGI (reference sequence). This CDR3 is CASRQGEAFF. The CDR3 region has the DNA TGTGCCAGCAGACAGGGTGAAGCTTTCTTT.

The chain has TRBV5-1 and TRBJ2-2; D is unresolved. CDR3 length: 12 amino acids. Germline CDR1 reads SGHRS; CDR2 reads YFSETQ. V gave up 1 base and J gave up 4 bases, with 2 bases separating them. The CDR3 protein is CASSLFTGELFF. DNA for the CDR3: TGCGCCAGCAGCTTGTTCACCGGGGAGCTGTTTTTT.

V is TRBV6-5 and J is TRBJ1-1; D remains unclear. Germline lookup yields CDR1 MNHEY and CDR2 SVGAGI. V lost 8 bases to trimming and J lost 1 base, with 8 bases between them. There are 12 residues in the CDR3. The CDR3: CASLGPNTEAFF. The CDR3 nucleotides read TGTGCCAGCTTAGGACCGAACACTGAAGCTTTCTTT.

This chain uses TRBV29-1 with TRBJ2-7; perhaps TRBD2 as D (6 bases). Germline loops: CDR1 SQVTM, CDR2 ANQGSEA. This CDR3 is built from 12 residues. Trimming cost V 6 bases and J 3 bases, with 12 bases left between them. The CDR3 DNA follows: TGCAGCGTAGGTTGGAGGGGCTACGAGCAGTACGTC. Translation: CSVGWRGYEQYV.

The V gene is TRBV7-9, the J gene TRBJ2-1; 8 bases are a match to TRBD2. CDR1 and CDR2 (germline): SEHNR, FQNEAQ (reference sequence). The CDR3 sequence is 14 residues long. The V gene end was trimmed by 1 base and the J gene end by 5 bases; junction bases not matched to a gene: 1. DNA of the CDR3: TGTGCCAGCAGCTTAGTAGCGGGGCACAATGAGCAGTTCTTC. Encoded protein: CASSLVAGHNEQFF.

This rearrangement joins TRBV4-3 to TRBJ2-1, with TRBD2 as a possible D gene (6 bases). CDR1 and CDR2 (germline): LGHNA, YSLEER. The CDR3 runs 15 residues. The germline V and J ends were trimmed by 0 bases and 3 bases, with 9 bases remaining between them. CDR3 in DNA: TGCGCCAGCAGCCAAGATGTAGCGGTCTACAATGAGCAGTTCTTC. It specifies CASSQDVAVYNEQFF.

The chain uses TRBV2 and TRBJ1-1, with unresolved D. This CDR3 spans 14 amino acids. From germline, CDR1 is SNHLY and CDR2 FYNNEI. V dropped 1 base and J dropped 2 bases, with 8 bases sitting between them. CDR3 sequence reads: CASSEGEVNTEAFF. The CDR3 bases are TGTGCCAGCAGTGAAGGGGAAGTAAACACTGAAGCTTTCTTT.

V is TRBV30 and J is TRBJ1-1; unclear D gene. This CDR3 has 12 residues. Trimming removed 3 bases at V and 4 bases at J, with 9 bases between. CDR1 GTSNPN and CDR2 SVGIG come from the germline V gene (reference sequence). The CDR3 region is CAWRAWGTEAFF. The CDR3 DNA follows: TGTGCCTGGAGGGCCTGGGGCACTGAAGCTTTCTTT.

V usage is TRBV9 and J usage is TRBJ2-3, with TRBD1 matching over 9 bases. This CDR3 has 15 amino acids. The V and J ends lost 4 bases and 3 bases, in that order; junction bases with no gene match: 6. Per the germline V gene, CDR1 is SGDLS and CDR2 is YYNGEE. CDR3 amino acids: CASSPRDRATDTQYF. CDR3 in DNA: TGTGCCAGCAGCCCCAGGGACAGGGCAACAGATACGCAGTATTTT. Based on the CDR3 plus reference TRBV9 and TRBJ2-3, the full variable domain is DSGVTQTPKHLITATGQRVTLRCSPRSGDLSVYWYQQSLDQGLQFLIQYYNGEERAKGNILERFSAQQFPDLHSELNLSSLELGDSALYFCASSPRDRATDTQYFGPGTRLTVL.

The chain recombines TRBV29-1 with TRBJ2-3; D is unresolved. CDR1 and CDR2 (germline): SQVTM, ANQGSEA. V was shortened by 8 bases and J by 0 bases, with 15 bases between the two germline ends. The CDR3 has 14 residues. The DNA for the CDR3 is TGCAGCATAGTACTGGACCCTAGCACAGATACGCAGTATTTT. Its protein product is CSIVLDPSTDTQYF.

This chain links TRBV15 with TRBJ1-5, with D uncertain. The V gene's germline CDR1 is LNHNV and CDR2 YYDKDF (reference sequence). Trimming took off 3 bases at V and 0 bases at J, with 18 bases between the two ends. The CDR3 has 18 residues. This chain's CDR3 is CATSRSLWGLYSNQPQHF. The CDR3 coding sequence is TGTGCCACCAGCAGGTCCCTCTGGGGTCTTTATAGCAATCAGCCCCAGCATTTT.

DNA of the CDR3: TGCGCCAGCAGCTCGGCTAGCGGATGGGACGAGCAGTACTTC. It encodes CASSSASGWDEQYF. This rearrangement joins TRBV5-1 to TRBJ2-7, with 7 bases fitting TRBD2. The germline V gene encodes CDR1 SGHRS and CDR2 YFSETQ. The CDR3 loop spans 14 amino acids. V shed 3 bases and J 5 bases; nucleotides not matched to a gene: 8. Based on the CDR3 plus reference TRBV5-1 and TRBJ2-7, the full variable domain is KAGVTQTPRYLIKTRGQQVTLSCSPISGHRSVSWYQQTPGQGLQFLFEYFSETQRNKGNFPGRFSGRQFSNSRSEMNVSTLELGDSALYLCASSSASGWDEQYFGPGTRLTVT.

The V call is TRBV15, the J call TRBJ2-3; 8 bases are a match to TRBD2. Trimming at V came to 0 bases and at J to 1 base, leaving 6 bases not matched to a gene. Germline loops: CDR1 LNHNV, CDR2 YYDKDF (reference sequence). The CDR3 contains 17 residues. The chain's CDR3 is CATSRDGSGGRTDTQYF. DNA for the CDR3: TGTGCCACCAGCAGAGATGGCAGCGGGGGACGCACAGATACGCAGTATTTT.

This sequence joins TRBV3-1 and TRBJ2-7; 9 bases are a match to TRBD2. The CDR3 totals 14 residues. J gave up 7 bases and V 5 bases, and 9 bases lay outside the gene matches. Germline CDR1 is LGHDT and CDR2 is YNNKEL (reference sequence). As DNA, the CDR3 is TGTGCCAGCAGCTGGTCTAGCGGGGCGGGAGAGCAGTACTTC. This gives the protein CASSWSSGAGEQYF.

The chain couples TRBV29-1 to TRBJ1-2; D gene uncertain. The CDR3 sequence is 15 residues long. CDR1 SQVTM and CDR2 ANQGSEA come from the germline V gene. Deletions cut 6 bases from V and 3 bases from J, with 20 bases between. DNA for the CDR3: TGCAGCGTCTACTACCGGGCCTTCGACCACTATGGCTACACCTTC. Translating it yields CSVYYRAFDHYGYTF.

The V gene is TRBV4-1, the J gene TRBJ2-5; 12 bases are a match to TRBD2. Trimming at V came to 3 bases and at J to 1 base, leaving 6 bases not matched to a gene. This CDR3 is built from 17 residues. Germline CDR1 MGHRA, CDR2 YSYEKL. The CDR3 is CASSHPTSGGTQETQYF. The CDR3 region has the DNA TGCGCCAGCAGCCATCCCACTAGCGGGGGGACCCAAGAGACCCAGTACTTC.

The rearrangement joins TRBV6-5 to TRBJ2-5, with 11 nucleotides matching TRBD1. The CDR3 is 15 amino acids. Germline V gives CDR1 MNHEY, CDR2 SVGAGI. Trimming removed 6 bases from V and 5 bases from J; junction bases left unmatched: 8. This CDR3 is CASSHGQGAGETQYF. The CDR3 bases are TGTGCCAGCAGCCACGGACAGGGGGCCGGTGAGACCCAGTACTTC.

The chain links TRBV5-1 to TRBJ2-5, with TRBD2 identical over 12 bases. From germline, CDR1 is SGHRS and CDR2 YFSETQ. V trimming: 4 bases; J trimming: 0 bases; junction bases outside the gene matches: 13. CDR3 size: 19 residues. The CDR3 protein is CASSPLLAGGPTDQETQYF. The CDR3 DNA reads TGCGCCAGCAGCCCCCTTCTAGCGGGAGGGCCTACGGACCAAGAGACCCAGTACTTC.

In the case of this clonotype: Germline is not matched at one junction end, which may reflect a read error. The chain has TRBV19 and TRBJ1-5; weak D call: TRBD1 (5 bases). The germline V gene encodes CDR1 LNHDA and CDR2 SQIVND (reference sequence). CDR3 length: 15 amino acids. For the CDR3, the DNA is TGTGCCAGTAGTGCAGGGATTTCAAGCAATCAGTCCCAGCATTTT. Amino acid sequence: CASSAGISSNQSQHF.

CDR3 sequence: CASSGDRILAGANVLTF. DNA of the CDR3: TGTGCCAGCAGCGGGGACAGGATTCTAGCTGGGGCCAACGTCCTGACTTTC. This chain connects TRBV5-6 to TRBJ2-6; 8 bases are shared with TRBD1. The germline gives CDR1 SGHDT, CDR2 YYEEEE. The CDR3 is made up of 17 amino acids. V was clipped by 4 bases and J by 2 bases; unmatched bases: 8.

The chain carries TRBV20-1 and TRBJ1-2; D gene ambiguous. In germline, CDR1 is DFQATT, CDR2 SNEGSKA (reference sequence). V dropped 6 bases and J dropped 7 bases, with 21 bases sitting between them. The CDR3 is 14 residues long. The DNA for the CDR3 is TGCAGTGCGAAGATCCCCCATAGTGTGGCTGGCTACACCTTC. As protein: CSAKIPHSVAGYTF.

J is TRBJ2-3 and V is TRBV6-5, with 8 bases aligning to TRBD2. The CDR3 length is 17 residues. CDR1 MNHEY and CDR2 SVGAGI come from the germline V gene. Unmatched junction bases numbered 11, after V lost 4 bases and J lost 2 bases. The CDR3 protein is CASSSNVAGGPTDTQYF. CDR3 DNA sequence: TGTGCCAGCAGTTCCAACGTCGCGGGGGGCCCCACAGATACGCAGTATTTT.

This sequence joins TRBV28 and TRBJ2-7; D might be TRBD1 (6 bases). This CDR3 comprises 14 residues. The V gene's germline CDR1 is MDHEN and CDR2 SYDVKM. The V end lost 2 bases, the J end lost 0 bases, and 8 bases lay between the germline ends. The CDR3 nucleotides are TGTGCCAGCAGTTTACAGGACAGCTCCTACGAGCAGTACTTC. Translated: CASSLQDSSYEQYF. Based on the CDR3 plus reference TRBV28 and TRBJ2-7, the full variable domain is DVKVTQSSRYLVKRTGEKVFLECVQDMDHENMFWYRQDPGLGLRLIYFSYDVKMKEKGDIPEGYSVSREKKERFSLILESASTNQTSMYLCASSLQDSSYEQYFGPGTRLTVT.

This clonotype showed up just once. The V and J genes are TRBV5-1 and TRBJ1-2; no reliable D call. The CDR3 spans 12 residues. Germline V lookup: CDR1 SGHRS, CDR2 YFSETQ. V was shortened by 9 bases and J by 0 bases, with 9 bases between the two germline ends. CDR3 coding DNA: TGCGCCACCCCGAATCCTAACTATGGCTACACCTTC. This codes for CATPNPNYGYTF.

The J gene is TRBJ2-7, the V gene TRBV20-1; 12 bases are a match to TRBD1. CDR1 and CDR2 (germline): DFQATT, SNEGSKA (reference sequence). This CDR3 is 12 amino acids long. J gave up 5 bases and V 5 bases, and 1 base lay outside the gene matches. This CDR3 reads CSAGTGGDEQYV. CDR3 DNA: TGCAGTGCTGGGACAGGGGGCGACGAGCAGTACGTC.

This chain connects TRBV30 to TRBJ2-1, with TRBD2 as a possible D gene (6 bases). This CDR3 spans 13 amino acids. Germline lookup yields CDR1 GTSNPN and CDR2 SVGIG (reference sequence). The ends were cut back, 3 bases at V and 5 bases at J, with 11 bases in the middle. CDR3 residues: CAWSVSGNNEQFF. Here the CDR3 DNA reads TGTGCCTGGAGCGTTAGCGGAAACAATGAGCAGTTCTTC.